The 24 T cell receptor beta chains below were found in one sample sequenced in a study of cytomegalovirus exposure and HLA in healthy donors. Researchers ran the PCR with 60 Vbeta and 13 Jbeta primers. Profiled with immunoSEQ multiplex PCR; TCRdb holds only in-frame clones, not every one. There are tens of thousands of clones in the sample, with over 1.2% held by the top ten. The sample comprised PBMCs. These receptors were collected from a woman aged 55-69 years in good health and CMV-seronegative.

The J gene is TRBJ2-3, the V gene TRBV28; 9 bases agree with TRBD1. Germline V lookup: CDR1 MDHEN, CDR2 SYDVKM. The CDR3 spans 14 residues. The trim removed 5 bases at V and 2 bases at J, leaving 2 bases unmatched. CDR3 sequence: CASSRDRVTDTQYF. CDR3 nucleotides: TGTGCCAGCAGTCGGGACAGGGTCACAGATACGCAGTATTTT. Variable domain in full (rest from reference TRBV28 and TRBJ2-3): DVKVTQSSRYLVKRTGEKVFLECVQDMDHENMFWYRQDPGLGLRLIYFSYDVKMKEKGDIPEGYSVSREKKERFSLILESASTNQTSMYLCASSRDRVTDTQYFGPGTRLTVL.

The V and J genes are TRBV6-1 and TRBJ2-1, with D maybe TRBD2 (7 bases). The V and J ends lost 2 bases and 2 bases respectively, with 13 bases between them. The CDR3 totals 16 residues. Per germline, CDR1 MNHNS and CDR2 SASEGT. The CDR3 nucleotides read TGTGCCAGCAGTGAAAGCGGCGGGGGCGCCTACAATGAGCAGTTCTTC. This sequence encodes CASSESGGGAYNEQFF.

The chain recombines TRBV6-1 with TRBJ1-4; D call uncertain. The CDR3 spans 17 residues. Trimming pared 1 base from V and 3 bases from J, leaving 15 bases between. Germline values: CDR1 MNHNS, CDR2 SASEGT. CDR3 sequence reads: CASSEVSRGGANEKLFF. The CDR3 DNA reads as TGTGCCAGCAGTGAAGTATCTCGGGGTGGGGCTAATGAAAAACTGTTTTTT.

The rearrangement links TRBV6-5 to TRBJ1-3; a possible D gene is TRBD1 (5 bases). CDR3 length: 12 amino acids. The V end lost 8 bases, the J end lost 4 bases, and 9 bases lay between the germline ends. Germline values: CDR1 MNHEY, CDR2 SVGAGI. This chain's CDR3 is CASSAGGNTIYF. The CDR3 nucleotides read TGTGCCAGCTCCGCAGGGGGAAACACCATATATTTT.

The chain couples TRBV5-1 to TRBJ2-3, with D perhaps TRBD2 (5 bases). This CDR3 comprises 14 residues. V lost 4 bases, J lost 0 bases, and 9 bases lay in between. Germline CDR1 and CDR2: SGHRS and YFSETQ. This CDR3 is CASSIQRSTDTQYF. CDR3 sequence (DNA): TGCGCCAGCAGCATCCAGCGGAGCACAGATACGCAGTATTTT.

The chain links TRBV10-3 to TRBJ2-3, with D possibly matching TRBD2 (7 bases). The CDR3 runs to 16 residues. CDR1 is ENHRY, CDR2 SYGVKD, per germline. The V and J ends lost 10 bases and 7 bases respectively, with 27 bases between them. The CDR3 sequence: CASTRGGASFGNTQYF. The CDR3 coding sequence is TGTGCCAGTACTAGGGGGGGGGCAAGTTTTGGAAATACGCAGTATTTT.

The chain combines TRBV10-3 with TRBJ1-5, with TRBD1 matching 7 bases. CDR3 size: 12 residues. V gave up 10 bases and J gave up 7 bases; unmatched junction bases: 7. The germline V gene has CDR1 ENHRY and CDR2 SYGVKD. The CDR3 DNA sequence: TGTGCCAGCAGGAGACAGGGCCAGCCCCAGCATTTT. Its protein product is CASRRQGQPQHF.

The V call is TRBV7-3, the J call TRBJ2-1; 11 bases align to TRBD2. CDR1 and CDR2 (germline): SGHTA, FQGTGA. V trimming: 5 bases; J trimming: 0 bases; junction bases outside the gene matches: 9. CDR3 length: 18 amino acids. The CDR3 nucleotides read TGTGCCAGCAGCCGGATAGCGGGAGGGGAGAGCTCCTACAATGAGCAGTTCTTC. Its translation: CASSRIAGGESSYNEQFF.

The genes are TRBV7-6 and TRBJ2-7; the match to TRBD1 covers 8 bases. Germline CDR1 SGHVS, CDR2 FNYEAQ. The CDR3 runs to 14 residues. The V and J ends lost 5 bases and 3 bases, in that order; junction bases with no gene match: 6. CDR3 sequence: CASSPGQGFYEQYF. The CDR3 DNA follows: TGTGCCAGCAGCCCAGGACAGGGCTTCTACGAGCAGTACTTC.

The chain recombines TRBV28 with TRBJ1-5, with TRBD1 as a possible D gene (5 bases). Trimming removed 7 bases from V and 4 bases from J, with 17 bases in between. The CDR3 is 15 residues long. Per germline, CDR1 MDHEN and CDR2 SYDVKM. The CDR3, as DNA: TGTGCCAGCACAACCCCCGGGGGTCGTAATCAGCCCCAGCATTTT. It specifies CASTTPGGRNQPQHF.

The gene calls are TRBV7-8 and TRBJ2-5; the match to TRBD2 covers 9 bases. Germline V gene sequence: CDR1 SGHVS, CDR2 FQNEAQ. The CDR3 sequence is 16 residues long. J lost 3 bases, V lost 5 bases, and 10 bases had no gene match. The CDR3 coding sequence is TGTGCCAGCAGCCCTCTGGCCCTAGCGGGGAAAGAGACCCAGTACTTC. It specifies CASSPLALAGKETQYF.

The V and J genes are TRBV6-1 and TRBJ1-5; tentative D call: TRBD1 (6 bases). CDR1 and CDR2 from the germline V gene are MNHNS and SASEGT. V shed 4 bases and J shed 4 bases, with 17 bases lying between them. CDR3 length: 16 residues. The CDR3 sequence is CASSARQVRRNQPQHF. The DNA for the CDR3 is TGTGCCAGCAGTGCGAGACAGGTACGGAGGAATCAGCCCCAGCATTTT.

This chain links TRBV4-3 with TRBJ2-1, with TRBD2 matching 8 bases. This CDR3 contains 11 residues. V lost 8 bases and J lost 10; bases outside the gene matches: 4. CDR1 is LGHNA, CDR2 YSLEER, per germline. The CDR3 spells CASWTSREQFF. CDR3 nucleotide sequence: TGCGCCAGCTGGACTAGCAGGGAGCAGTTCTTC.

The chain joins TRBV2 to TRBJ1-5; 9 positions match TRBD1. CDR3 length equals 15 residues. CDR1 and CDR2 (germline): SNHLY, FYNNEI. The V gene end was trimmed by 5 bases and the J gene end by 4 bases; junction bases not matched to a gene: 6. The CDR3 region has the DNA TGTGCCAGCAGTACGGACAGGGGTGGAAATCAGCCCCAGCATTTT. Amino acids: CASSTDRGGNQPQHF.

The V gene is TRBV28, the J gene TRBJ2-5, with 8 bases matching TRBD2. The CDR3 runs 15 residues. Germline assignment: CDR1 MDHEN and CDR2 SYDVKM. V shed 11 bases and J 5 bases; nucleotides not matched to a gene: 16. CDR3 sequence: CAVGGGTPGGETQYF. CDR3 in DNA: TGTGCCGTCGGGGGGGGGACTCCTGGCGGGGAGACCCAGTACTTC.

The CDR3 loop is CASRPGRGWETQYF. The CDR3 coding sequence is TGTGCCAGTAGGCCTGGGAGGGGATGGGAGACCCAGTACTTC. The V and J genes are TRBV19 and TRBJ2-5; 7 nucleotides match TRBD2. CDR3 length: 14 amino acids. Trimming took 6 bases from V and 5 from J; bases not matched to a gene: 9. Per the germline V gene, CDR1 is LNHDA and CDR2 is SQIVND (reference sequence).

This sequence joins TRBV28 and TRBJ2-3; D is unresolved. Trimming took off 5 bases at V and 6 bases at J, with 12 bases between the two ends. The CDR3 is 13 residues long. From germline, CDR1 is MDHEN and CDR2 SYDVKM. The CDR3 sequence is CASSQLRGDTQYF. The CDR3 bases are TGTGCCAGCAGTCAACTCAGAGGTGATACGCAGTATTTT.

The chain recombines TRBV28 with TRBJ2-3; D may be TRBD1 (5 bases). The germline V gene encodes CDR1 MDHEN and CDR2 SYDVKM. V lost 5 bases, J lost 0 bases, and 15 bases lay in between. The CDR3 spans 16 residues. The CDR3 DNA is TGTGCCAGCAGTCGCCCCAGGGTAGCCAGCACAGATACGCAGTATTTT. This sequence encodes CASSRPRVASTDTQYF.

V and J are TRBV4-1 and TRBJ2-5, with D tentatively TRBD2 (6 bases). The germline V gene encodes CDR1 MGHRA and CDR2 YSYEKL. This CDR3 is 14 amino acids long. Trimming left V 6 bases short and J 3 bases short, with 14 bases between. The CDR3 spells CASSHLGGEETQYF. CDR3 DNA: TGCGCCAGCAGTCATTTGGGGGGAGAAGAGACCCAGTACTTC.

CDR3 loop: CASRLLGGAEAFF. The CDR3 DNA follows: TGTGCCAGCAGGCTTCTTGGGGGGGCTGAAGCTTTCTTT. The rearrangement links TRBV27 to TRBJ1-1; D is possibly TRBD1 (5 bases). This CDR3 spans 13 amino acids. Germline values: CDR1 MNHEY, CDR2 SMNVEV (reference sequence). V lost 6 bases, J lost 6 bases, and 14 bases lay in between.

The rearrangement uses TRBV19 and TRBJ2-7; 7 nucleotides agree with TRBD1. The CDR3 is 14 amino acids. Trimming took 6 bases from V and 3 from J; bases not matched to a gene: 8. Germline V gene lookup returns CDR1 LNHDA and CDR2 SQIVND (reference sequence). CDR3: CASRPWDSVYEQYF. CDR3 DNA sequence: TGTGCCAGTAGGCCTTGGGACAGCGTCTACGAGCAGTACTTC.

The V and J genes are TRBV7-2 and TRBJ1-1, with D unclear. Germline CDR1 reads SGHTA; CDR2 reads FQGNSA. This CDR3 is built from 15 residues. V gave up 4 bases and J gave up 1 base, with 13 bases separating them. The CDR3 DNA reads TGTGCCAGCAGCTCAGAAGGATACAGGAACACTGAAGCTTTCTTT. Translated: CASSSEGYRNTEAFF.

The chain carries TRBV27 and TRBJ2-1, with 7 bases fitting TRBD2. Germline CDR1 is MNHEY and CDR2 is SMNVEV (reference sequence). J lost 6 bases, V lost 3 bases, and 8 bases had no gene match. The length of the CDR3 is 15 residues. This CDR3 is CASSFLADLSNEQFF. CDR3 DNA: TGTGCCAGCAGTTTTCTAGCGGATCTCTCCAATGAGCAGTTCTTC.

This chain links TRBV7-9 with TRBJ2-1; no clear D. V lost 1 base and J lost 10, with 8 bases in between. This CDR3 region has 12 residues. Germline V gene sequence: CDR1 SEHNR, CDR2 FQNEAQ (reference sequence). The CDR3 spells CASSLDGPEQFF. In DNA, the CDR3 is TGTGCCAGCAGCTTAGATGGGCCAGAGCAGTTCTTC.